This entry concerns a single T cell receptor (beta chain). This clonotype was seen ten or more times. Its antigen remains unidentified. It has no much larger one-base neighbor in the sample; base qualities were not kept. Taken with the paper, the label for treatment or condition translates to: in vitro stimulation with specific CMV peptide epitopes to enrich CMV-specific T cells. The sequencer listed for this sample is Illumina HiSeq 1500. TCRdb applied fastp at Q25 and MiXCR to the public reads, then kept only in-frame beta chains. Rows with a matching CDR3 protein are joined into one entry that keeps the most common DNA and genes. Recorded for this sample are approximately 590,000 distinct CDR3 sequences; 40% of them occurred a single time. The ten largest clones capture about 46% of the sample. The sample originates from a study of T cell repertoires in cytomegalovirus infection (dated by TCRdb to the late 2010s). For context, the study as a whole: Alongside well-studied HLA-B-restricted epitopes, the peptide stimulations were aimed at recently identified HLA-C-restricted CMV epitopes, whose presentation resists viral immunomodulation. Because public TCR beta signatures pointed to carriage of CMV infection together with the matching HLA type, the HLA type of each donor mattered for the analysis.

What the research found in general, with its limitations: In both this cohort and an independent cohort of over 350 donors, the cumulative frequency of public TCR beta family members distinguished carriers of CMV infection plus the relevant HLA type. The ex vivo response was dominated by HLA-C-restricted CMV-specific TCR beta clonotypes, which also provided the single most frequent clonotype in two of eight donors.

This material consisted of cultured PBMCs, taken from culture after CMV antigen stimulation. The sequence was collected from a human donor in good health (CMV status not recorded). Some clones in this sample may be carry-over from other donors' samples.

The CDR3 corresponds to CASTLTGPTDTQYF. At the DNA level, the sequence is TGTGCCAGCACCCTTACCGGCCCCACAGATACGCAGTATTTT. Here the chain combines TRBV7-2 and TRBJ2-3, with the D gene not clear enough to name. CDR1 and CDR2 are read off the germline V gene as SGHTA and FQGNSA. V is clipped by 7 bases and J by 2 bases, and the sequence between their germline boundaries is 13 bases long. From the cysteine up to the phenylalanine, the CDR3 has a length of 14 residues. The entry retains the CDR3 DNA only, 42 bases that are in frame from base 1.